This entry describes one T cell receptor (beta chain). Antigen specificity is unknown. Germline values: CDR1 SSHAT, CDR2 FNYEAQ (reference sequence). This CDR3 is built from 16 residues. Trimming removed 5 bases from V and 4 bases from J; junction bases left unmatched: 8. Clones were sequenced by immunoSEQ multiplex PCR, and TCRdb holds only the in-frame ones, with some missing. The sample contains about 97,000 clones, around 89% of which appear only once. The sample comes from a study of T cell responses to AZD1222 COVID-19 vaccine. Study-wide background: Pooling of second doses given at about 4 or about 12 weeks was done.

Study-level points and caveats: As reported, nearly half of all spike-specific TCRs target variant regions that are unmutated. Regions 160-218 and 743-854 held dominance among vaccine-associated CD4 TCRs, which spanned spike.

This material consisted of peripheral blood, taken on day 0 of AZD1222 vaccination. The TCR comes from an adult in good health. The rearrangement uses TRBV7-7 and TRBJ1-6; 7 bases match TRBD1. The CDR3 protein is CASSLWDRDYNSPLHF. The CDR3, as DNA: TGTGCCAGCAGCCTGTGGGACAGAGATTATAATTCACCCCTCCACTTT.